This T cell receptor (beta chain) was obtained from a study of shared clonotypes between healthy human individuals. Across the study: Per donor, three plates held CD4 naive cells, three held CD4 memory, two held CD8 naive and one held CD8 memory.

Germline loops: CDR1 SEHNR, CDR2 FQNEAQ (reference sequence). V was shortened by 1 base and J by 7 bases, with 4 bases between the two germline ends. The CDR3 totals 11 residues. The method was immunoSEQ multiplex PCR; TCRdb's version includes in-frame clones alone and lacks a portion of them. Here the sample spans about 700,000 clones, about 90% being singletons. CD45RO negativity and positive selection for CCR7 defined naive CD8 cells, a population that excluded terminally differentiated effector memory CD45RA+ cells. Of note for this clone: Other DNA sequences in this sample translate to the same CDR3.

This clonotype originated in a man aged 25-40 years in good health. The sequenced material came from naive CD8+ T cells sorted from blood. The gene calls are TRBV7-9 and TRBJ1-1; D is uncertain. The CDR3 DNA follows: TGTGCCAGCAGCTTAGGTATTGAAGCTTTCTTT. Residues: CASSLGIEAFF.